Listed below are T cell receptor beta chains from one sample, sequenced in a study of identical twins' blood T cells. In TCRdb, the 5' RACE reads were re-called with MiXCR into one record per CDR3 protein. The sample lists roughly 340,000 distinct CDR3 sequences; roughly 27% were seen once. Sequenced sample: PBMCs. These receptor sequences come from a woman between 18 and 49 years old in good health. The CDR3 runs from the conserved cysteine through the conserved F or W. D genes are given only for firm matches. Size values are once, few and many counts, or a class for expanded clones, and some rows have none.

clone_size j_call d_call v_call cdr3_aa cdr3_nt
- TRBJ2-5 TRBD2 TRBV2 CASSGTSGQEAQYF TGTGCCAGCAGTGGGACTAGCGGACAAGAGGCCCAGTACTTC
- TRBJ2-5 - TRBV20-1 CSARERRLETQYF TGCAGTGCTAGGGAGCGGCGCTTAGAGACCCAGTACTTC
many TRBJ1-1 - TRBV11-1 CASSRDHLGGTEAFF TGTGCCAGCAGCCGAGACCATTTGGGGGGCACTGAAGCTTTCTTT
- TRBJ2-3 - TRBV11-2 CASSHRDPTDTQYF TGTGCCAGCAGCCACCGGGATCCCACAGATACGCAGTATTTT
- TRBJ1-6 - TRBV5-1 CASSLRGFDNSPLHF TGCGCCAGCAGCCTCCGAGGGTTCGATAATTCACCCCTCCACTTT
few TRBJ2-3 TRBD1 TRBV3-1 CASSPLPGQGTDTQYF TGTGCCAGCAGCCCACTTCCGGGACAGGGAACAGATACGCAGTATTTT
- TRBJ1-1 - TRBV5-6 CASSLKKGTKAGTEAFF TGTGCCAGCAGCTTGAAAAAGGGAACGAAAGCCGGCACTGAAGCTTTCTTT
few TRBJ1-2 - TRBV5-1 CASSLVGETNYGYTF TGCGCCAGCAGCTTGGTGGGGGAGACTAACTATGGCTACACCTTC
- TRBJ2-7 TRBD2 TRBV9 CAGSGGYSYEQYF TGTGCCGGTTCCGGGGGGTACTCCTACGAGCAGTACTTC
- TRBJ1-1 - TRBV7-2 CASNLYVNTEAFF TGTGCCAGCAATTTGTATGTGAACACTGAAGCTTTCTTT
many TRBJ1-1 TRBD1 TRBV20-1 CSARAPGQGSTEAFF TGCAGTGCTAGAGCCCCCGGACAGGGTTCCACTGAAGCTTTCTTT
- TRBJ1-2 - TRBV7-8 CASSLSWALSGDGYTF TGTGCCAGCAGCTTAAGCTGGGCCTTAAGCGGGGATGGCTACACCTTC
many TRBJ2-6 TRBD1 TRBV3-1 CASSQGTGGANVLTF TGTGCCAGCAGCCAAGGGACAGGTGGGGCCAACGTCCTGACTTTC
many TRBJ1-5 TRBD1 TRBV29-1 CSVADRGNQPQHF TGCAGCGTCGCCGACAGGGGCAATCAGCCCCAGCATTTT
- TRBJ2-5 - TRBV12-5 CASGPDSQETQYF TGTGCTAGTGGCCCTGACAGTCAAGAGACCCAGTACTTC
- TRBJ1-1 - TRBV10-3 CAISDRVGGANTEAFF TGTGCCATCAGTGATCGAGTGGGGGGAGCGAACACTGAAGCTTTCTTT
many TRBJ2-1 - TRBV27 CASSLRNEQFF TGTGCCAGCAGTTTAAGGAATGAGCAGTTCTTC
few TRBJ2-7 - TRBV6-6 CASSYSRDTASYEQYF TGTGCCAGCAGTTACTCCCGGGACACCGCATCCTACGAGCAGTACTTC
many TRBJ2-3 - TRBV12-3/TRBV12-4 CASSVGRLTDTQYF TGTGCCAGCAGCGTGGGACGACTCACAGATACGCAGTATTTT
few TRBJ2-7 - TRBV29-1 CSVNRGAYEQYF TGCAGCGTTAACCGAGGGGCTTACGAGCAGTACTTC
- TRBJ2-2 - TRBV9 CASSVVDGPNTGELFF TGTGCCAGCAGCGTGGTTGACGGCCCGAACACCGGGGAGCTGTTTTTT
few TRBJ1-5 - TRBV27 CASSSGHPGNQPQHF TGTGCCAGCAGTTCGGGACACCCGGGAAATCAGCCCCAGCATTTT
- TRBJ1-1 TRBD1 TRBV28 CASGGTDTEAFF TGTGCCAGCGGGGGGACAGATACTGAAGCTTTCTTT
- TRBJ1-1 - TRBV5-1 CASSSGIPQVHEAFF TGCGCCAGCAGCTCAGGAATTCCTCAGGTCCATGAAGCTTTCTTT
few TRBJ1-1 - TRBV7-2 CASSLVGGRGNTEAFF TGTGCCAGCAGCTTAGTGGGGGGCAGGGGGAACACTGAAGCTTTCTTT
few TRBJ2-7 TRBD2 TRBV7-2 CASSLAVRENYEQYF TGTGCCAGCAGCTTAGCAGTGCGGGAGAACTACGAGCAGTACTTC
- TRBJ2-1 TRBD2 TRBV20-1 CSASDGRGLAGVGEQFF TGCAGTGCTTCAGACGGCCGTGGACTAGCGGGGGTTGGCGAGCAGTTCTTC
- TRBJ2-1 TRBD2 TRBV9 CASSTRLAGNNEQFF TGTGCCAGCAGCACTCGACTAGCGGGCAACAATGAGCAGTTCTTC
few TRBJ1-3 TRBD1 TRBV3-1 CASSPGQGTTIYF TGTGCCAGCAGCCCGGGACAGGGAACAACCATATATTTT
- TRBJ2-5 - TRBV5-1 CASSLMGRSTKETQYF TGCGCCAGCAGCTTGATGGGACGCAGTACGAAAGAGACCCAGTACTTC
- TRBJ1-1 - TRBV20-1 CSAEDSQAFF TGCAGTGCAGAGGACAGTCAAGCTTTCTTT
- TRBJ2-1 - TRBV9 CASIVGVNPNEQFF TGTGCCAGCATCGTAGGAGTCAATCCCAATGAGCAGTTCTTC
- TRBJ1-5 - TRBV20-1 CSASIQRNSNQPQHF TGCAGTGCTAGTATACAGCGGAATAGCAATCAGCCCCAGCATTTT
few TRBJ2-5 TRBD2 TRBV2 CASSGTTGLAGGTQYF TGTGCCAGCAGTGGAACGACCGGACTAGCGGGAGGGACCCAGTACTTC
- TRBJ1-2 - TRBV27 CASGMSSTGNYGYTF TGTGCCAGTGGGATGTCGAGTACGGGTAACTATGGCTACACCTTC
- TRBJ1-1 TRBD1 TRBV20-1 CSASQGVWAFF TGCAGTGCTAGCCAGGGGGTCTGGGCTTTCTTT
many TRBJ2-3 TRBD1 TRBV20-1 CSAREGQGISTQYF TGCAGTGCTAGAGAAGGACAGGGGATAAGTACGCAGTATTTT
many TRBJ2-2 - TRBV4-3 CASSQGFEQNTGELFF TGCGCCAGCAGCCAAGGTTTCGAGCAAAACACCGGGGAGCTGTTTTTT
- TRBJ1-1 TRBD1 TRBV14 CASSLYKGGRAEAFF TGTGCCAGCAGCCTCTATAAAGGGGGCCGGGCTGAAGCTTTCTTT
- TRBJ2-1 TRBD1 TRBV11-2 CASSLRGQGKGDEQFF TGTGCCAGCAGCTTACGTGGACAGGGTAAGGGCGATGAGCAGTTCTTC
many TRBJ1-5 TRBD1 TRBV5-6 CASSSRWDRKPQHF TGTGCCAGCAGCTCCCGCTGGGACAGGAAGCCCCAGCATTTT
- TRBJ1-1 - TRBV12-3/TRBV12-4 CASSFLTVSEAFF TGTGCCAGCAGTTTTTTAACAGTCTCTGAAGCTTTCTTT
- TRBJ2-3 - TRBV4-3 CASSQEGAVADTDTQYF TGCGCCAGCAGCCAAGAGGGTGCGGTAGCGGACACAGATACGCAGTATTTT
- TRBJ1-2 - TRBV20-1 CSARDYRAYGYTF TGCAGTGCTAGAGATTACAGGGCCTATGGCTACACCTTC
few TRBJ2-1 TRBD1 TRBV20-1 CSARGDRSYNEQFF TGCAGTGCCAGAGGGGACAGATCCTACAATGAGCAGTTCTTC
- TRBJ2-2 TRBD2 TRBV14 CASSQDELAENTGELFF TGTGCCAGCAGCCAAGATGAGCTAGCGGAGAACACCGGGGAGCTGTTTTTT
many TRBJ2-1 TRBD2 TRBV28 CASSRVTSGRALGNLRSYNEQFF TGTGCCAGCAGTAGGGTTACTAGCGGGAGGGCCCTTGGAAACCTACGATCCTACAATGAGCAGTTCTTC
few TRBJ1-3 - TRBV12-3/TRBV12-4 CASSSLNTIYF TGTGCCAGCAGTTCCCTAAACACCATATATTTT
once TRBJ1-5 - TRBV20-1 CSAARCQGKNQPQHF TGCAGTGCCGCCCGTTGTCAGGGAAAAAATCAGCCCCAGCATTTT
few TRBJ1-5 TRBD1 TRBV6-6 CASSPRQGQHF TGTGCCAGCAGTCCCCGACAGGGACAGCATTTT
- TRBJ1-5 - TRBV20-1 CSARPAGTTGQPQHF TGCAGTGCGAGACCCGCCGGGACAACTGGTCAGCCCCAGCATTTT
many TRBJ1-1 TRBD1 TRBV5-1 CASTGQDTEAFF TGCGCCAGCACCGGACAGGACACTGAAGCTTTCTTT
few TRBJ1-1 TRBD1 TRBV7-9 CASSLGQGVAFF TGTGCCAGCAGCTTAGGGCAGGGGGTAGCTTTCTTT
- TRBJ1-5 - TRBV7-6 CAGSLYQNQPQHF TGTGCCGGCAGCTTATATCAGAATCAGCCCCAGCATTTT